The rows below give T cell receptor beta chains drawn from one sample of a study of blood T cell repertoires in COVID-19. TCRdb's table, derived via immunoSEQ multiplex PCR, lists solely in-frame clones and lacks some. The profile shows 150,000 to 200,000 clones, around 85% of them singletons. Sequenced material: peripheral blood. The receptors stem from a person aged 65 to 85 with COVID-19, enrolled during active disease. The CDR3 runs from the conserved cysteine through the conserved F or W. The D gene is left open where the match is weak. Rows give clone size only sometimes, using once, few, many, or a class for an expanded clone.

v_gene: TRBV6-5; d_gene: .; j_gene: TRBJ2-1; abundance: .; CDR3nt: TGTGCCAGCAGCCGGGTCAGCTCCTACAATGAGCAGTTCTTC; CDR3aa: CASSRVSSYNEQFF
v_gene: TRBV27; d_gene: .; j_gene: TRBJ2-4; abundance: .; CDR3nt: TGTGCCAGCAGTTCTAAGACTGGCAGACTAGCCAAAAACATTCAGTACTTC; CDR3aa: CASSSKTGRLAKNIQYF
v_gene: TRBV9; d_gene: .; j_gene: TRBJ2-1; abundance: .; CDR3nt: TGTGCCAGCAGCGTAGCCCCAAACAATGAGCAGTTCTTC; CDR3aa: CASSVAPNNEQFF
v_gene: TRBV3-1/TRBV3-2; d_gene: .; j_gene: TRBJ2-5; abundance: .; CDR3nt: TGTGCCAGCAGCCAAGGGGGGTGGGGGCTCGAGACCCAGTACTTC; CDR3aa: CASSQGGWGLETQYF
v_gene: TRBV5-1; d_gene: .; j_gene: TRBJ2-2; abundance: few; CDR3nt: TGCGCCAGCAGCTCGGGACTTTTCGCCGGGGAGCTGTTTTTT; CDR3aa: CASSSGLFAGELFF
v_gene: TRBV6-2/TRBV6-3; d_gene: TRBD1; j_gene: TRBJ2-1; abundance: .; CDR3nt: TGTGCCAGCAGCCCACAGGGGGCCCACAATGAGCAGTTCTTC; CDR3aa: CASSPQGAHNEQFF
v_gene: TRBV5-1; d_gene: TRBD1; j_gene: TRBJ1-5; abundance: .; CDR3nt: TGCGCCAGCAGTCCGACAGGGTTCAATCAGCCCCAGCATTTT; CDR3aa: CASSPTGFNQPQHF
v_gene: TRBV6-2/TRBV6-3; d_gene: TRBD1; j_gene: TRBJ2-3; abundance: once; CDR3nt: TGTGCCAGCAGTACAGCAGGGGGCCCGCCAGATACGCAGTATTTT; CDR3aa: CASSTAGGPPDTQYF
v_gene: TRBV5-1; d_gene: TRBD2; j_gene: TRBJ2-7; abundance: .; CDR3nt: TGCGCCAGCAGCTTCTCCAGGACTAGCGGGAGCTCCTACGAGCAGTACTTC; CDR3aa: CASSFSRTSGSSYEQYF
v_gene: TRBV11-2; d_gene: TRBD2; j_gene: TRBJ2-3; abundance: once; CDR3nt: TGTGCCAGCAGCTTAGGACTAGCCTTTAGCACAGATACGCAGTATTTT; CDR3aa: CASSLGLAFSTDTQYF
v_gene: TRBV12-3/TRBV12-4; d_gene: TRBD1; j_gene: TRBJ2-5; abundance: .; CDR3nt: TGTGCCAGCCGCTCTACAGGGGTTGAGACCCAGTACTTC; CDR3aa: CASRSTGVETQYF
v_gene: TRBV6-5; d_gene: TRBD2; j_gene: TRBJ2-3; abundance: .; CDR3nt: TGTGCCAGCAGTTACTCGGCTAGCGGGGGATTTGATACGCAGTATTTT; CDR3aa: CASSYSASGGFDTQYF
v_gene: TRBV19; d_gene: .; j_gene: TRBJ1-2; abundance: .; CDR3nt: TGTGCCAGTAGTATAGCTGTCACTCCAGGCGTGGGCTACACCTTC; CDR3aa: CASSIAVTPGVGYTF
v_gene: TRBV9; d_gene: TRBD2; j_gene: TRBJ2-6; abundance: .; CDR3nt: TGTGCCAGCAGCCAAGATATTAGACGGGGGGCTGGGGCCAACGTCCTGACTTTC; CDR3aa: CASSQDIRRGAGANVLTF
v_gene: TRBV5-4; d_gene: TRBD2; j_gene: TRBJ2-1; abundance: .; CDR3nt: TGTGCCAGCAGCCCCGGGACTAGAATAGGAAATGAGCAGTTCTTC; CDR3aa: CASSPGTRIGNEQFF
v_gene: TRBV29-1; d_gene: TRBD2; j_gene: TRBJ2-1; abundance: .; CDR3nt: TGCAGCGTTGTCCCTCTTCCGGGACTAGCGGGAGGGCACTCCTACAATGAGCAGTTCTTC; CDR3aa: CSVVPLPGLAGGHSYNEQFF
v_gene: TRBV6-5; d_gene: TRBD1; j_gene: TRBJ2-7; abundance: .; CDR3nt: TGTGCCAGCAGTTCAACGGGACAGGGGTTATACGAGCAGTACTTC; CDR3aa: CASSSTGQGLYEQYF
v_gene: TRBV5-6; d_gene: .; j_gene: TRBJ1-5; abundance: few; CDR3nt: TGTGCCAGCAGCTTGGCAGGGTTCTCTATTCAGCCCCAGCATTTT; CDR3aa: CASSLAGFSIQPQHF
v_gene: TRBV6-5; d_gene: .; j_gene: TRBJ2-2; abundance: few; CDR3nt: TGTGCCAGCAGCGTTGCGAACACCGGGGAGCTGTTTTTT; CDR3aa: CASSVANTGELFF
v_gene: TRBV5-1; d_gene: .; j_gene: TRBJ2-5; abundance: .; CDR3nt: TGCGCCAGCAGCCCGGACAGTTTCCTGACCCAGTACTTC; CDR3aa: CASSPDSFLTQYF
v_gene: TRBV3-1/TRBV3-2; d_gene: .; j_gene: TRBJ1-1; abundance: .; CDR3nt: TGTGCCAGCAGCTATCGGTACACTGAAGCTTTCTTT; CDR3aa: CASSYRYTEAFF
v_gene: TRBV30; d_gene: TRBD2; j_gene: TRBJ2-2; abundance: .; CDR3nt: TGTGCCTGGAATAAACTAGCGGTCACCGGGGAGCTGTTTTTT; CDR3aa: CAWNKLAVTGELFF
v_gene: TRBV27; d_gene: TRBD1; j_gene: TRBJ2-2; abundance: .; CDR3nt: TGTGCCAGGGGACAGGGTGGTTTTAACACCGGGGAGCTGTTTTTT; CDR3aa: CARGQGGFNTGELFF
v_gene: TRBV6-5; d_gene: .; j_gene: TRBJ1-2; abundance: .; CDR3nt: TGTGCCAGCGCCGGGGGAAACTATGGCTACACCTTC; CDR3aa: CASAGGNYGYTF
v_gene: TRBV7-2; d_gene: .; j_gene: TRBJ1-1; abundance: .; CDR3nt: TGTGCCAGCAGCTTAGCTTTCGGAGCGAACACTGAAGCTTTCTTT; CDR3aa: CASSLAFGANTEAFF
v_gene: TRBV19; d_gene: .; j_gene: TRBJ2-6; abundance: .; CDR3nt: TGTGCCAGTAGACACAGTCTGGGCGGGCCTGGGGCCAACGTCCTGACTTTC; CDR3aa: CASRHSLGGPGANVLTF
v_gene: TRBV11-2; d_gene: TRBD1; j_gene: TRBJ2-5; abundance: once; CDR3nt: TGTGCCAGCAGCTTAGAGGGGACAGGGTTTGACGAGACCCAGTACTTC; CDR3aa: CASSLEGTGFDETQYF